The 15 T cell receptor beta chains below were found in one sample sequenced in a study of blood T cells in healthy people across ages. A second PCR, run for roughly 7 to 12 cycles, used a sample-barcoded 5' primer plus a J-beta primer mix. TCRdb itself ran the 5' RACE reads through MiXCR, one entry per CDR3 protein. The sample lists about 1.6 million distinct CDR3 sequences, about 35% occurring once. Sequencing was done on a sample of blood. Receptors were obtained from a woman aged 25 to 39 in good health.

The genes are TRBV7-3 and TRBJ2-3; D may be TRBD2 (5 bases). Germline V gene sequence: CDR1 SGHTA, CDR2 FQGTGA. The CDR3 length is 15 residues. V dropped 1 base and J dropped 2 bases, with 10 bases sitting between them. The CDR3 DNA reads TGTGCCAGCAGCTTAATGGGTCGGGACACAGATACGCAGTATTTT. Amino acid sequence: CASSLMGRDTDTQYF.

The rearrangement links TRBV3-1 to TRBJ2-3; 8 bases are shared with TRBD2. This CDR3 has 16 residues. Germline values: CDR1 LGHDT, CDR2 YNNKEL (reference sequence). J gave up 2 bases and V 3 bases, and 7 bases lay outside the gene matches. The CDR3 nucleotides read TGTGCCAGCAGCCACTTTGGCGGGGGGCACACAGATACGCAGTATTTT. This encodes CASSHFGGGHTDTQYF.

Note on this clonotype: Mismatch with germline at one junction end may stem from a read error. V and J are TRBV9 and TRBJ1-5; D perhaps matches TRBD1 (5 bases). CDR3 length equals 13 residues. Per germline, CDR1 SGDLS and CDR2 YYNGEE. Here the CDR3 reads CASSPSAGQPQHF. The CDR3 DNA sequence: TGTGCCAGCAGCCCCTCGGCAGGGCAGCCTCAGCATTTT.

This chain joins TRBV20-1 and TRBJ2-3; 9 bases match TRBD2. There are 13 residues in the CDR3. With 6 bases clipped from V and 3 bases from J, the junction kept 4 bases outside the gene matches. The germline CDR1 and CDR2 sequences are DFQATT and SNEGSKA (reference sequence). The CDR3 sequence is CSAMLAGTDTQYF. DNA of the CDR3: TGCAGTGCCATGCTAGCGGGGACAGATACGCAGTATTTT.

The chain recombines TRBV25-1 with TRBJ1-2, with D possibly matching TRBD1 (5 bases). The CDR3 runs 15 residues. V was clipped by 2 bases and J by 2 bases, with 12 bases between them. Germline assignment: CDR1 MGHDK and CDR2 SYGVNS. DNA of the CDR3: TGTGCCAGCAGTGAAGCGCAGGGCGGGAACTATGGCTACACCTTC. Translating gives CASSEAQGGNYGYTF.

The sample holds a few counts of this clonotype. The V gene is TRBV3-1, the J gene TRBJ2-1; TRBD2 might be the D (6 bases). The ends were cut back, 0 bases at V and 5 bases at J, with 17 bases in the middle. From germline, CDR1 is LGHDT and CDR2 YNNKEL (reference sequence). The CDR3 runs to 17 residues. The CDR3 loop reads CASSQELSGRLNNEQFF. As DNA, the CDR3 is TGTGCCAGCAGCCAAGAACTAAGCGGGCGGCTTAACAATGAGCAGTTCTTC.

The chain has TRBV20-1 and TRBJ2-4, with D possibly being TRBD2 (5 bases). Germline V gives CDR1 DFQATT, CDR2 SNEGSKA (reference sequence). This CDR3 region has 16 residues. V lost 1 base, J lost 1 base, and 14 bases lay in between. The CDR3 coding sequence is TGCAGTGCTAGAGCTGGCCGGCCGGGGGCCAAAAACATTCAGTACTTC. The encoded protein is CSARAGRPGAKNIQYF.

The chain is built from TRBV2 and TRBJ2-3, with a weak D call TRBD2 (6 bases). Looked up from germline, CDR1 is SNHLY and CDR2 is FYNNEI. V lost 4 bases to trimming and J lost 11 bases, with 19 bases between them. The length of the CDR3 is 14 residues. CDR3 protein: CASSVGSGGLGQYF. The CDR3 bases are TGTGCCAGCAGTGTAGGTAGCGGAGGCCTGGGGCAGTATTTT.

A remark on this clonotype: A read error may account for a junction end that differs from germline. The genes are TRBV27 and TRBJ1-1; possibly TRBD1 for D (6 bases). The germline V gene encodes CDR1 MNHEY and CDR2 SMNVEV (reference sequence). CDR3 size: 17 residues. The chain's CDR3 is CASSTRTASSLKTEAFF. CDR3 bases: TGTGCCAGCAGTACCCGGACAGCCTCCTCTTTGAAAACTGAAGCTTTCTTT.

The CDR3 sequence is CASSPTGSMETQYF. Written as DNA, the CDR3 is TGTGCCAGCAGCCCGACAGGCTCCATGGAGACCCAGTACTTC. The chain has TRBV5-4 and TRBJ2-5, with D perhaps TRBD1 (6 bases). The germline V gene has CDR1 SGHNT and CDR2 YYREEE (reference sequence). This CDR3 region has 14 residues. Trimming left V 4 bases short and J 5 bases short, with 15 bases between.

The chain couples TRBV6-5 to TRBJ2-6; possible D gene TRBD2, 6 bases. The CDR3 sequence is 19 residues long. In germline, CDR1 is MNHEY, CDR2 SVGAGI. V lost 0 bases to trimming and J lost 0 bases, with 15 bases between them. The CDR3 sequence: CASSYSNRGSPSGANVLTF. The CDR3 DNA reads TGTGCCAGCAGTTACTCGAATCGGGGGTCACCCTCTGGGGCCAACGTCCTGACTTTC.

In this sample, this clonotype turned up a few times. The J gene is TRBJ2-7, the V gene TRBV7-9; 12 positions match TRBD2. V gave up 4 bases and J gave up 4 bases; unmatched junction bases: 5. The V gene's germline CDR1 is SEHNR and CDR2 FQNEAQ (reference sequence). The CDR3 extends over 15 amino acids. The CDR3 nucleotides are TGTGCCAGCAGCTCCACTAGCGGGAGGCCTTACGAGCAGTACTTC. Translation: CASSSTSGRPYEQYF.

This clonotype was observed once. The chain joins TRBV4-1 to TRBJ2-7; TRBD2 matches at 7 bases. Germline lookup yields CDR1 MGHRA and CDR2 YSYEKL. Trimming at V came to 6 bases and at J to 4 bases, leaving 6 bases not matched to a gene. CDR3 length equals 13 residues. CDR3 nucleotide sequence: TGCGCCAGCAGAGGACTAGGCCGATACGAGCAGTACTTC. Translated: CASRGLGRYEQYF.

The chain joins TRBV20-1 to TRBJ2-5; TRBD1 agrees at 8 bases. Per the germline V gene, CDR1 is DFQATT and CDR2 is SNEGSKA (reference sequence). V shed 4 bases and J 5 bases; nucleotides not matched to a gene: 15. This CDR3 spans 16 amino acids. CDR3 in amino acids: CSAKKTGGQIGETQYF. CDR3 nucleotides: TGCAGTGCTAAAAAAACAGGGGGGCAAATAGGGGAGACCCAGTACTTC.

This chain uses TRBV15 with TRBJ2-7; D is uncertain. From germline, CDR1 is LNHNV and CDR2 YYDKDF (reference sequence). V dropped 3 bases and J dropped 5 bases, with 17 bases sitting between them. The CDR3 spans 15 residues. The CDR3 DNA is TGTGCCACCAGCAGGTATAAGGCGGCCGGCCACGAGCAGTACTTC. Protein: CATSRYKAAGHEQYF.